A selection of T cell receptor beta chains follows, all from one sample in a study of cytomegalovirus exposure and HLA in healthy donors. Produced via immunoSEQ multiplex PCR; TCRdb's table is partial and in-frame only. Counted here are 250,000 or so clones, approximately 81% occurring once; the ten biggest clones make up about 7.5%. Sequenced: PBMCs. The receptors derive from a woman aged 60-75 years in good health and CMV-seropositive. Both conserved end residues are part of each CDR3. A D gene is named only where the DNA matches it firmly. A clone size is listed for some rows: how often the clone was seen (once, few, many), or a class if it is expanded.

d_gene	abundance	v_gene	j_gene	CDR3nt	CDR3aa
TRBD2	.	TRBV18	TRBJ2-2	TGTGCCAGCGGACTAGCGGGAGATCTCACCGGGGAGCTGTTTTTT	CASGLAGDLTGELFF
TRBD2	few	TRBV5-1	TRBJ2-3	TGCGCCAGCAGCGCCGGGACTATGACAGATACGCAGTATTTT	CASSAGTMTDTQYF
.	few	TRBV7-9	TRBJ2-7	TGTTCCAGCAGCTTAGGGGGGACTACCTACGAGCAGTACTTC	CSSSLGGTTYEQYF
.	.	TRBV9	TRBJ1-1	TGTGCCAGCAGCGTTGCGGGGAACACTGAAGCTTTCTTT	CASSVAGNTEAFF
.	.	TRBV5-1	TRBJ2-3	TGCGCCAGCAGCTTGGGGCAGAATCATCGGGGAGATACGCAGTATTTT	CASSLGQNHRGDTQYF
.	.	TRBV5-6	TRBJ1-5	TGTGCCAGCAGCAAGGACAGTCAGCCCCAGCATTTT	CASSKDSQPQHF
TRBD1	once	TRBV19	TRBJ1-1	TGTGCCAGCAAGGACAGGGGGAACACTGAAGCTTTCTTT	CASKDRGNTEAFF
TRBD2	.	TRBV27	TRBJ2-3	TGTGCCAGCAGTGCTAAGGTAGCGGGAGGGGTTCGAGATGCGCAGTATTTT	CASSAKVAGGVRDAQYF
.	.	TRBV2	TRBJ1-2	TGTGCCAGAATCGGACAGTCCAAGATTGGCTACACCTTC	CARIGQSKIGYTF
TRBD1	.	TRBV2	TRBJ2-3	TGTGCCAGCAGCTACGACAGGGGCTCAGATACGCAGTATTTT	CASSYDRGSDTQYF
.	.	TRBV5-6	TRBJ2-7	TGTGCCAGCTTTCAAGGGGGGGGACTGTCCTACGAGCAGTACTTC	CASFQGGGLSYEQYF
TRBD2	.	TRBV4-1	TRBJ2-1	TGCGCCAGCAGCCAAGCCAATGAGTGGGGTAGCGGGGATGAGCAGTTCTTC	CASSQANEWGSGDEQFF
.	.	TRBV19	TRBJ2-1	TGTGCCAGTAGTATCGAGGTCGTTAACAATGAGCAGTTCTTC	CASSIEVVNNEQFF
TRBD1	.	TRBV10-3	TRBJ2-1	TGTGCCATCAGTGATCCCACGGGACAGTACAATGAGCAGTTCTTC	CAISDPTGQYNEQFF
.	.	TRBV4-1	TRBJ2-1	TGCGCCAGCAGCCAATTTGCGTCACGAAAGGAGCAGTTCTTC	CASSQFASRKEQFF
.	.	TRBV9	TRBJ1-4	TGTGCCAGCAGCGCCTCACCTCAAATCGCTAGTGAAAAACTGTTTTTT	CASSASPQIASEKLFF
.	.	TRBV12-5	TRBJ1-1	TGTGCTAGTGGATACAGGGAAGACACTGAAGCTTTCTTT	CASGYREDTEAFF
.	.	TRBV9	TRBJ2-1	TGTGCCAGCAGCGAGGACCTGCGGGACGGTGAGCAGTTCTTC	CASSEDLRDGEQFF
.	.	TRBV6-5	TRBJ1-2	TGTGCCAGCAGTTACTCGATTGTGTCAGGGAACTATGGCTACACCTTC	CASSYSIVSGNYGYTF
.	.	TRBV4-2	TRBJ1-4	TGTGCCAGCAGCCAAGGCCTGGGGGACTTTCCGCGGGAAAAACTGTTTTTT	CASSQGLGDFPREKLFF
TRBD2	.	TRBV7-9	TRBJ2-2	TGTGCCAGCACTTCTGAGGCGGGAGGCAACACCGGGGAGCTGTTTTTT	CASTSEAGGNTGELFF
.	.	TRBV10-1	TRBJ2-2	TGCGCCAGCCGGCGGGACGGAGAGACCGGGGAGCTGTTTTTT	CASRRDGETGELFF
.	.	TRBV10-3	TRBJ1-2	TGTGCCATCACAATGGGCGGGGACCCCGGTAGCGGCTATGGCTACACCTTC	CAITMGGDPGSGYGYTF
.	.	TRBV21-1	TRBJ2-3	TGTGCCAGCAGGACCCGGGACCAGCGGGCGGATACGCAGTATTTT	CASRTRDQRADTQYF
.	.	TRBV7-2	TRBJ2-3	TGTGCCAGCAGCTTAGACTGGGCCACAGATACGCAGTATTTT	CASSLDWATDTQYF
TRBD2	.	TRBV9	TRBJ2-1	TGTGCCAGCAGCGTGGGGGGGACTAGTCTGGGTACCTACAATGAGCAGTTCTTC	CASSVGGTSLGTYNEQFF
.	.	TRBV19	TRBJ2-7	TGTGCCAGTAGTTCTGGACAGTCCTACGAGCAGTACTTC	CASSSGQSYEQYF
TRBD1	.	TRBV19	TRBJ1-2	TGTGCCAGTAGTCCCCGCCGGGACAGGAGCCTGAGCGGCTACACCTTC	CASSPRRDRSLSGYTF
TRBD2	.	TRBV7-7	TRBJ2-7	TGTGCCAGCAGCTTAGGGGGACTAGCCTACGAGCAGTACTTC	CASSLGGLAYEQYF
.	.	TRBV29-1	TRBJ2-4	TGCAGCGGTCAGCGGGCCTCTGGGGACATTCAGTACTTC	CSGQRASGDIQYF
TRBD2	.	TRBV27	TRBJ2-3	TGTGCCAGCAGTTTGGCGGGAGGAAGCACAGATACGCAGTATTTT	CASSLAGGSTDTQYF
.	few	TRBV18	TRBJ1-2	TGTGCCAGCTCACCCTCGGGGGGGTATGGCTACACCTTC	CASSPSGGYGYTF
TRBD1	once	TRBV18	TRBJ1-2	TGTGCCAGCTCAGCGACAGGGGTCTATGGCTACACCTTC	CASSATGVYGYTF
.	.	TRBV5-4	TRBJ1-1	TGTGCCAGCAGCTTAGTGGGGGCGAACACTGAAGCTTTCTTT	CASSLVGANTEAFF
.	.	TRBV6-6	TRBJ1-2	TGTGCCAGCAGTACTAGACAGGCCCCCAACTATGGCTACACCTTC	CASSTRQAPNYGYTF
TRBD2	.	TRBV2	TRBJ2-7	TGTGCCAGCAGGGGACTAGCGGGGAACTACGAGCAGTACTTC	CASRGLAGNYEQYF
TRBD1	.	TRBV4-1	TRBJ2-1	TGCGCCAGCAGCCAAGAACCACAGGGGGGCTCCTACAATGAGCAGTTCTTC	CASSQEPQGGSYNEQFF
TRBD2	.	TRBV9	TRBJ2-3	TGTGCCAGCAGCGTAGGAACTAGCGGGAATCGAGATACGCAGTATTTT	CASSVGTSGNRDTQYF
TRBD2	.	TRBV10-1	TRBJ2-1	TGCGCCAGCAGTGGGGCGACTAGCGGGAGGTCTGCCTACAATGAGCAGTTCTTC	CASSGATSGRSAYNEQFF
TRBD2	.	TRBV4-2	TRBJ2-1	TGTGCCAGCAGCCAAGATCGGATAGCGGGCGACAATGAGCAGTTCTTC	CASSQDRIAGDNEQFF
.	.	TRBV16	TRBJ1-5	TGTGCCAGCAGCCAACTCCAGGGGATCGGTCAGCCCCAGCATTTT	CASSQLQGIGQPQHF
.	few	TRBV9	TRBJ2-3	TGTGCCAGCAGCGAGGCAGGAGGCGCCCCCTTTTCGGGCACAGATACGCAGTATTTT	CASSEAGGAPFSGTDTQYF
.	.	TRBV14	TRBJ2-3	TGTGCCAGCAGCCAATCATTGACGCAGTATTTT	CASSQSLTQYF
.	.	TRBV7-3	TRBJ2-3	TGTGCCAGCAGCACGGCCCCCCTGCGGGACACAGATACGCAGTATTTT	CASSTAPLRDTDTQYF
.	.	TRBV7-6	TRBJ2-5	TGTGCCAGCAGCTCGGGGAAAGAGACCCAGTACTTC	CASSSGKETQYF
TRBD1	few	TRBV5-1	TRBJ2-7	TGCGCCAGCAGCGCCCCGGGACAGGGGATATACGAGCAGTACTTC	CASSAPGQGIYEQYF
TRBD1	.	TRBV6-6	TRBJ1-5	TGTGCCAGCAGTTACTCCAGGGGGCGGGTTCAGCCCCAGCATTTT	CASSYSRGRVQPQHF
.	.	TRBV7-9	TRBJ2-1	TGTGCCAGCAGCACCGTCGACAGAAGCAATGAGCAGTTCTTC	CASSTVDRSNEQFF
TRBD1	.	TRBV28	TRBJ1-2	TGTGCCAGCAGCCGGACAGGGGGCATTTGGGGCGGCTACACCTTC	CASSRTGGIWGGYTF
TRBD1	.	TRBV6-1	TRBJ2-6	TGTGCCAGCATTAGGGGGCCTGGGGCCAACGTCCTGACTTTC	CASIRGPGANVLTF
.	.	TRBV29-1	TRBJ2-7	TGCAGCGTTGAGAGCAACTACGAGCAGTACTTC	CSVESNYEQYF
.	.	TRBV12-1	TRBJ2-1	TGTGCCAGCAGCTTTGTGGACTCGTTTACCATCCCAAGCTCCTACAATGAGCAGTTCTTC	CASSFVDSFTIPSSYNEQFF
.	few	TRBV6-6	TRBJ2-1	TGTGCCAGCAGCGCCGGGACTTCCTCCTACAATGAGCAGTTCTTC	CASSAGTSSYNEQFF
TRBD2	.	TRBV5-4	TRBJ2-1	TGTGCCAGCAGCGGAACCGGGACTAGAATCGGCAATGAGCAGTTCTTC	CASSGTGTRIGNEQFF
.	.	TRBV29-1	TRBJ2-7	TGCAGCGTTAAAAGGCGGGCTGGCGGGGAGCAGTACTTC	CSVKRRAGGEQYF